This TCR beta chain was profiled in a study of OX40 agonist ivuxolimab in advanced cancers. Study summary: Enrolled patients in dose escalation had cancers that were hepatocellular carcinoma, melanoma, renal cell or head and neck cancer. Study results and limitations: Clonal expansion from baseline to week 6 occurred in both CD4+ and CD8+ T cells. Fewer expanded clones were found on average in CD4+ than in CD8+ T cells.

Cycle 7 day 1, cycle 4 day 1, and baseline were the timepoints at which blood was sampled. The table came from immunoSEQ multiplex PCR; TCRdb's copy has only in-frame clones and leaves some out. The sample lists 60,000 to 70,000 clones, around 90% occurring once. Germline CDR1 SGHRS, CDR2 YFSETQ. V was shortened by 0 bases and J by 2 bases, with 13 bases between the two germline ends. CDR3 length: 16 amino acids. Worth noting for this clone: The antigen remains unidentified.

This rearrangement joins TRBV5-1 to TRBJ2-3, with D perhaps TRBD1 (5 bases). Sample: CD4+ or CD8+ T cells sorted from blood, taken in a trial of the OX40 agonist ivuxolimab. The receptor was derived from an adult with an advanced solid tumor such as melanoma, head and neck, liver or kidney cancer. The CDR3 DNA reads TGCGCCAGCAGCTTGGGACAGCGAGCCCCCACAGATACGCAGTATTTT. Residues: CASSLGQRAPTDTQYF.